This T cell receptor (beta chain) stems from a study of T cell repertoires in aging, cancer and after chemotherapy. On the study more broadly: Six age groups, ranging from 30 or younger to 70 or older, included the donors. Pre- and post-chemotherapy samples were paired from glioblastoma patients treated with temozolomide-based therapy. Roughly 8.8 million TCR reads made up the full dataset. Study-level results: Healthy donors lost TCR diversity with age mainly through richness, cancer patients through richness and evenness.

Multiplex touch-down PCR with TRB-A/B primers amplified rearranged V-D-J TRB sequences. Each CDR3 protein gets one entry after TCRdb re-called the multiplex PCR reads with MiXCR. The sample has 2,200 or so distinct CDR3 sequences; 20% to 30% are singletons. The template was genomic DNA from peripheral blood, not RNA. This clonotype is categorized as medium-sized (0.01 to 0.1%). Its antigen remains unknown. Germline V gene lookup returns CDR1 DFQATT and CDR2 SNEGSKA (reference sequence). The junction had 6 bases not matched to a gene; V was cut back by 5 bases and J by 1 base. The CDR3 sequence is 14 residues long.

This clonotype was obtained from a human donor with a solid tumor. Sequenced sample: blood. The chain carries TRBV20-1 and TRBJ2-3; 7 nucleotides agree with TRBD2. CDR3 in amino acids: CSAHGLGRTDTQYF. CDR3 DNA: TGCAGTGCTCACGGACTAGGACGCACAGATACGCAGTATTTT.